This T cell receptor (beta chain) was captured by sequencing in a study of blood T cell repertoires in COVID-19. On the study more broadly: Italy, Spain and the United States were the sources of the convalescent and acute COVID-19 samples. PBMCs, B-cell-depleted T cells, or T cells were the source of the cDNA or gDNA that made up the material.

This clone was counted between two and nine times. Seattle patient enrollment occurred during active infection, with longitudinal follow-up thereafter. Germline CDR1 reads SGHTA; CDR2 reads FQGTGA. V lost 3 bases and J 9 bases, leaving 9 bases between the germline ends. This CDR3 is built from 12 residues. As processed by the authors: Using reference gene primer amplification, nucleated cell counts were estimated. Method: immunoSEQ multiplex PCR; TCRdb's copy keeps in-frame clones and lacks some. V, J and clone size derive from that table, while D and trimming were established from the DNA sequence. The data contain about 150,000 clones, around 87% of them singletons.

This clonotype was obtained from a man in his sixties with COVID-19, enrolled during active disease. The sequenced sample consisted of peripheral blood. J is TRBJ2-1 and V is TRBV7-3, with D uncertain. The CDR3 region is CASSFAVGEQFF. CDR3 nucleotide sequence: TGTGCCAGCAGCTTTGCGGTGGGTGAGCAGTTCTTC.